Listed here are 27 T cell receptor beta chains from one sample, sequenced in a study of T cell clonotyping in hematopoietic cell transplantation (dated by TCRdb to the early 2020s). Taken with the paper, the label for time point translates to: recipient sample about 28 days before transplant, after cytoreduction. Libraries were built with the immunoSEQ multiplex PCR assay. The immuneACCESS repertoire file appears here via TCRdb, limited to in-frame rearrangements. These files lack a portion of the clones; in checked studies, under half of the deficit traces to unresolved V genes, and the cause of the others is not known. This sample lists fewer than 15,000 clones; around 80% were detected once. The top ten clones comprise approximately 15% of the sample. Sequenced material: peripheral blood mononuclear cells, taken before stem cell transplant. The source of these receptors is a man aged 55-75 years with acute myeloid leukemia. Some clones in this sample may be carry-over from other donors' samples.

By share, this clone counts as large. The chain couples TRBV5-6 to TRBJ2-7, with D possibly TRBD1 on 5 matching bases. Trimming took off 3 bases at V and 4 bases at J, with 14 bases between the two ends. Germline values: CDR1 SGHDT, CDR2 YYEEEE. The CDR3 extends over 14 amino acids. CDR3 coding DNA: TGTGCCAGCAGCTCGGAATTCAGGGCTTACGAGCAGTACTTC. It codes for CASSSEFRAYEQYF. Filled out from reference TRBV5-6 and TRBJ2-7, the complete variable domain reads DAGVTQSPTHLIKTRGQQVTLRCSPKSGHDTVSWYQQALGQGPQFIFQYYEEEERQRGNFPDRFSGHQFPNYSSELNVNALLLGDSALYLCASSSEFRAYEQYFGPGTRLTVT.

The V call is TRBV7-2, the J call TRBJ2-7, with D perhaps TRBD1 (6 bases). Germline V gene sequence: CDR1 SGHTA, CDR2 FQGNSA. This CDR3 region has 15 residues. With 3 bases removed from V and 4 bases from J, the gap between germline ends came to 16 bases. The CDR3 region has the DNA TGTGCCAGCAGCTTCTGGCCAGGACAGAGTTACGAGCAGTACTTC. It encodes CASSFWPGQSYEQYF.

This clone was counted once. The rearrangement joins TRBV9 to TRBJ2-1, with D maybe TRBD1 (6 bases). V was pared by 5 bases and J by 0 bases, with 9 bases between. Germline lookup yields CDR1 SGDLS and CDR2 YYNGEE. There are 14 residues in the CDR3. The CDR3 nucleotides are TGTGCCAGCAGTCAGGGGAGCTCCTACAATGAGCAGTTCTTC. Its translation is CASSQGSSYNEQFF.

This chain joins TRBV5-1 and TRBJ1-2, with TRBD1 identical over 9 bases. Germline trimming cut 5 bases from V and 4 bases from J; bases unmatched to any gene: 3. Per the germline V gene, CDR1 is SGHRS and CDR2 is YFSETQ. The CDR3 totals 13 residues. The DNA of the CDR3 is TGCGCCAGCAGAGGACAGGGGCGCTATGGCTACACCTTC. Amino acids: CASRGQGRYGYTF.

There are a few counts of this clone. This chain connects TRBV14 to TRBJ1-2, with D perhaps matching TRBD1 (6 bases). This CDR3 comprises 11 residues. V was trimmed by 3 bases and J by 14 bases, leaving 13 bases between them. CDR1 is SGHDN and CDR2 is FVKESK in the germline V gene. The CDR3 DNA reads as TGTGCCAGCAGCCAGGACAGTTCGGGGACCTTC. Its protein is CASSQDSSGTF.

V usage is TRBV27 and J usage is TRBJ2-3; TRBD2 aligns across 12 bases. The germline V gene encodes CDR1 MNHEY and CDR2 SMNVEV (reference sequence). The length of the CDR3 is 17 residues. V lost 2 bases and J lost 0; bases outside the gene matches: 3. The DNA for the CDR3 is TGTGCCAGCAGTTTAATCGGGACTAGCGGGAGCACAGATACGCAGTATTTT. Its protein product is CASSLIGTSGSTDTQYF.

In DNA, the CDR3 is TGTGCCAGCAGCTTAATGGCAGACACTGAAGCTTTCTTT. This codes for CASSLMADTEAFF. This chain uses TRBV7-2 with TRBJ1-1; the D is unclear. CDR1 is SGHTA and CDR2 is FQGNSA in the germline V gene. The V end lost 2 bases, the J end lost 3 bases, and 7 bases lay between the germline ends. This CDR3 contains 13 residues. The entire variable domain, with the rest obtained from reference TRBV7-2 and TRBJ1-1, is as follows: GAGVSQSPSNKVTEKGKDVELRCDPISGHTALYWYRQSLGQGLEFLIYFQGNSAPDKSGLPSDRFSAERTGGSVSTLTIQRTQQEDSAVYLCASSLMADTEAFFGQGTRLTVV.

The J gene is TRBJ2-1, the V gene TRBV4-3; D might be TRBD1 (6 bases). CDR1 and CDR2 (germline): LGHNA, YSLEER. The CDR3 has 15 residues. The germline V and J ends were trimmed by 6 bases and 2 bases, with 14 bases remaining between them. In nucleotides, the CDR3 is TGCGCCAGCAGTACGCAGACAGGTACCTACAATGAGCAGTTCTTC. Encoded protein: CASSTQTGTYNEQFF.

The genes are TRBV4-3 and TRBJ2-1; TRBD2 is a possible D gene (5 bases). The germline V gene encodes CDR1 LGHNA and CDR2 YSLEER. This CDR3 comprises 18 residues. Trimming took 1 base from V and 5 from J, leaving 21 bases between them. The DNA of the CDR3 is TGCGCCAGCAGCCAAGCGGGGTGGGTAAGCGTGGGTGACAATGAGCAGTTCTTC. Encoded protein: CASSQAGWVSVGDNEQFF.

This sequence joins TRBV19 and TRBJ1-5; D uncertain. From germline, CDR1 is LNHDA and CDR2 SQIVND (reference sequence). The CDR3 length is 16 residues. The V and J ends lost 3 bases and 0 bases respectively, with 12 bases between them. CDR3 amino acids: CASSISDRHSNQPQHF. CDR3 nucleotides: TGTGCCAGTAGTATTTCGGACCGACATAGCAATCAGCCCCAGCATTTT.

The chain is built from TRBV4-2 and TRBJ2-1; D is ambiguous. The germline CDR1 and CDR2 sequences are LGHNA and YNFKEQ. This CDR3 has 15 amino acids. With 0 bases removed from V and 8 bases from J, the gap between germline ends came to 14 bases. CDR3 sequence: CASSQEGGSIDEQFF. The CDR3 DNA follows: TGTGCCAGCAGCCAAGAAGGCGGTAGCATCGATGAGCAGTTCTTC.

This clone was observed a single time. V is TRBV7-3 and J is TRBJ2-5, with 7 bases identical to TRBD2. This CDR3 is 14 amino acids long. Germline CDR1 and CDR2: SGHTA and FQGTGA. With V trimmed by 4 bases and J by 0 bases, 2 bases remained unmatched. CDR3 in DNA: TGTGCCAGCAGCTCCGGGGGGTACCAAGAGACCCAGTACTTC. Translation gives CASSSGGYQETQYF.

V gene TRBV5-5 combines with J gene TRBJ1-2; the D is unclear. This CDR3 region has 14 residues. The V end was cut by 0 bases, the J end by 2 bases, with 8 bases between. Germline V lookup: CDR1 SGHKS, CDR2 YYEKEE (reference sequence). CDR3 amino acids: CASSLGPGNYGYTF. In DNA form, the CDR3 reads TGTGCCAGCAGCTTGGGACCGGGGAACTATGGCTACACCTTC. Using reference TRBV5-5 and TRBJ1-2 for the parts outside the CDR3, the full variable domain is DAGVTQSPTHLIKTRGQQVTLRCSPISGHKSVSWYQQVLGQGPQFIFQYYEKEERGRGNFPDRFSARQFPNYSSELNVNALLLGDSALYLCASSLGPGNYGYTFGSGTRLTVV.

This clone was seen a single time. The J gene is TRBJ2-7, the V gene TRBV5-6; 8 nucleotides line up with TRBD2. The ends lost 4 bases at V and 5 bases at J; junction bases unmatched: 11. Germline CDR1 and CDR2: SGHDT and YYEEEE. This CDR3 spans 15 amino acids. This CDR3 reads CASSSFSGDRDEQYF. In DNA form, the CDR3 reads TGTGCCAGCAGCAGCTTTAGCGGGGACCGTGACGAGCAGTACTTC.

The chain combines TRBV4-3 with TRBJ1-6; D is uncertain. The V end was cut by 0 bases, the J end by 8 bases, with 11 bases between. The germline gives CDR1 LGHNA, CDR2 YSLEER. The CDR3 contains 15 residues. The CDR3: CASSQDNRRDSPLHF. The CDR3, as DNA: TGCGCCAGCAGCCAAGATAATAGACGAGATTCACCCCTCCACTTT.

This sequence joins TRBV13 and TRBJ2-7, with 8 bases identical to TRBD2. This CDR3 contains 14 residues. The junction had 7 bases not matched to a gene; V was cut back by 6 bases and J by 3 bases. CDR1 is PRHDT, CDR2 FYEKMQ, per germline (reference sequence). This CDR3 is CASSLQRGYYEQYF. DNA of the CDR3: TGTGCCAGCAGTCTCCAGCGGGGGTACTACGAGCAGTACTTC.

The chain carries TRBV7-9 and TRBJ2-3; D is perhaps TRBD2 (5 bases). V was cut by 5 bases and J by 0 bases, with 9 bases left in between. The V gene's germline CDR1 is SEHNR and CDR2 FQNEAQ (reference sequence). The CDR3 is 14 amino acids. The CDR3 loop reads CASSLGSSTDTQYF. CDR3 DNA sequence: TGTGCCAGCAGCCTTGGGAGCAGCACAGATACGCAGTATTTT.

The chain joins TRBV30 to TRBJ2-7; TRBD1 agrees at 7 bases. The germline V gene encodes CDR1 GTSNPN and CDR2 SVGIG (reference sequence). After removal of 5 bases from V and 1 base from J, the junction contained 5 bases not matched to a gene. The CDR3 extends over 13 amino acids. CDR3 DNA sequence: TGTGCCTGGGGGGGACAGAGGTCCTACGAGCAGTACTTC. It yields the protein CAWGGQRSYEQYF.

This clone was recorded once. The chain carries TRBV5-1 and TRBJ1-1; D unresolved. Trimming removed 7 bases at V and 0 bases at J, with 10 bases between. Germline V gene lookup returns CDR1 SGHRS and CDR2 YFSETQ. The length of the CDR3 is 13 residues. The chain's CDR3 is CASSPSMNTEAFF. The CDR3 DNA reads TGCGCCAGCTCCCCGAGTATGAACACTGAAGCTTTCTTT.

The chain combines TRBV7-2 with TRBJ2-2; D gene ambiguous. The length of the CDR3 is 16 residues. V shed 2 bases and J shed 1 base, with 11 bases lying between them. The germline gives CDR1 SGHTA, CDR2 FQGNSA. The CDR3 protein is CASSLTPTLNTGELFF. CDR3 DNA: TGTGCCAGCAGCTTAACCCCCACCCTGAACACCGGGGAGCTGTTTTTT. Full variable domain (outside the CDR3, taken from reference TRBV7-2 and TRBJ2-2): GAGVSQSPSNKVTEKGKDVELRCDPISGHTALYWYRQSLGQGLEFLIYFQGNSAPDKSGLPSDRFSAERTGGSVSTLTIQRTQQEDSAVYLCASSLTPTLNTGELFFGEGSRLTVL.

This sequence joins TRBV30 and TRBJ1-1, with D possibly TRBD1 on 5 matching bases. Germline CDR1 reads GTSNPN; CDR2 reads SVGIG (reference sequence). This CDR3 has 12 residues. The V end was cut by 4 bases, the J end by 4 bases, with 10 bases between. Written as DNA, the CDR3 is TGTGCCTGGACCCTGGGGGGCACTGAAGCTTTCTTT. It encodes CAWTLGGTEAFF.

This chain uses TRBV6-5 with TRBJ1-1, with D hard to call. Germline CDR1 is MNHEY and CDR2 is SVGAGI. The CDR3 is 13 amino acids. V was cut by 6 bases and J by 1 base, with 9 bases left in between. The CDR3 is CASSLQKNTEAFF. The CDR3, as DNA: TGTGCCAGCAGCCTACAAAAGAACACTGAAGCTTTCTTT.

This chain connects TRBV1 to TRBJ2-2; the listed D gene, TRBD2, was not tested against the DNA. TRBV1 is a pseudogene. CDR3 length: 16 amino acids. The DNA for the CDR3 is TGCACCAGCAGCGTCCGACTAGCGGGGGGCCACGGGGAGCTGTTTTTT. Translated: CTSSVRLAGGHGELFF.

J is TRBJ2-1 and V is TRBV19; possible D gene TRBD2, 5 bases. V shed 5 bases and J shed 6 bases, with 14 bases lying between them. The CDR3 length is 14 residues. Looked up from germline, CDR1 is LNHDA and CDR2 is SQIVND (reference sequence). CDR3 coding DNA: TGTGCCAGTAGTGGACGGGCGGGCTCCAATGAGCAGTTCTTC. As protein: CASSGRAGSNEQFF.

CDR3 residues: CAISESDSTNEKLFF. For the CDR3, the DNA is TGTGCCATCAGTGAGTCGGACTCAACTAATGAAAAACTGTTTTTT. The rearrangement joins TRBV10-3 to TRBJ1-4; D is ambiguous. Germline V gene lookup returns CDR1 ENHRY and CDR2 SYGVKD. This CDR3 has 15 residues. The V and J ends lost 0 bases and 0 bases respectively, with 5 bases between them.

The CDR3 loop is CASSLNRERGYTF. CDR3 sequence (DNA): TGTGCCAGCAGCTTAAACAGGGAGAGAGGCTACACCTTC. The chain carries TRBV7-2 and TRBJ1-2; D possibly corresponds to TRBD1 (6 bases). The length of the CDR3 is 13 residues. V shed 2 bases and J shed 8 bases, with 12 bases lying between them. Per the germline V gene, CDR1 is SGHTA and CDR2 is FQGNSA.

In nucleotides, the CDR3 is TGCGCCAGCAGCCAAGGTCGAGCAGCAACAAATGAGCAGTTCTTC. Protein product: CASSQGRAATNEQFF. The genes are TRBV4-1 and TRBJ2-1; D is undetermined. The CDR3 extends over 15 amino acids. Deletions cut 1 base from V and 7 bases from J, with 14 bases between. Germline loops: CDR1 MGHRA, CDR2 YSYEKL.